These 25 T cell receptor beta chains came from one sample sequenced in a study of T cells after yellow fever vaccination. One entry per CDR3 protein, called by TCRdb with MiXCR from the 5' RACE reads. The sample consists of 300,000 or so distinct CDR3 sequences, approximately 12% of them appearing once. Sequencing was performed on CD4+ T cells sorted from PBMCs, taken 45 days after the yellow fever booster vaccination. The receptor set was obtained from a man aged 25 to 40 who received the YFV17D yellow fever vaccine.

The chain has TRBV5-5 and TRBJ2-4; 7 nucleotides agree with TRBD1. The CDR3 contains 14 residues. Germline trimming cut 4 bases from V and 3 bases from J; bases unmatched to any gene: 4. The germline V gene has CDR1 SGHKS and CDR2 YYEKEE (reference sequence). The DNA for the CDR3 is TGTGCCAGCAGCCCGACAGGGATCAAAAACATTCAGTACTTC. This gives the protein CASSPTGIKNIQYF.

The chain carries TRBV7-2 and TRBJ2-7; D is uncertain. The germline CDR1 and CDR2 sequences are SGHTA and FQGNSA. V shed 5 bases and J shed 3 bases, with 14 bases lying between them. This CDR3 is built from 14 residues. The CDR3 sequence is CASSLGVGNYEQYF. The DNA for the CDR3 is TGTGCCAGCAGCCTCGGCGTAGGGAACTACGAGCAGTACTTC.

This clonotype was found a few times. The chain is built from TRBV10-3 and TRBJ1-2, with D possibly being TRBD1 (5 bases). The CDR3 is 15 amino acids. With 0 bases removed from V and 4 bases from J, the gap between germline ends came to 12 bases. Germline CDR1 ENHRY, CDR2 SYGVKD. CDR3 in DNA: TGTGCCATCAGTGAGTCGGTCCAGGGCGGCTATGGCTACACCTTC. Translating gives CAISESVQGGYGYTF.

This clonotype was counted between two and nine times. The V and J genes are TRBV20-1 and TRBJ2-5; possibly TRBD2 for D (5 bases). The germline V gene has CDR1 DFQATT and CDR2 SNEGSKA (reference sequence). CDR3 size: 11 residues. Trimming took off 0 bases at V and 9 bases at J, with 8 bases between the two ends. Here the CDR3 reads CSARDRAAQYF. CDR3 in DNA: TGCAGTGCTAGAGACAGAGCGGCCCAGTACTTC.

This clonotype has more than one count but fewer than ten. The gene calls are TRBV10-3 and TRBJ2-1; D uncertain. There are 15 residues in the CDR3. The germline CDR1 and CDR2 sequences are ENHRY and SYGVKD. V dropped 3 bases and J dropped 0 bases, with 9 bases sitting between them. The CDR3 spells CAISDESRSYNEQFF. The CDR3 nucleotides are TGTGCCATCAGTGATGAGAGCCGCTCCTACAATGAGCAGTTCTTC.

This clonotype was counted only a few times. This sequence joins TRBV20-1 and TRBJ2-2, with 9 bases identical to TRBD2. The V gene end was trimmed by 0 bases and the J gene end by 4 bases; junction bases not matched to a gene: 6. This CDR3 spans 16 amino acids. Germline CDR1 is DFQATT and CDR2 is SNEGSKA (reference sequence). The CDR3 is CSARDGRLAATGELFF. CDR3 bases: TGCAGTGCTAGAGATGGGAGACTAGCGGCCACCGGGGAGCTGTTTTTT.

CDR3 protein: CASKDTGGAGTQYF. As DNA, the CDR3 is TGCGCCAGCAAGGACACAGGGGGCGCGGGGACCCAGTACTTC. V gene TRBV5-1 combines with J gene TRBJ2-5, with 9 bases matching TRBD1. The length of the CDR3 is 14 residues. The germline gives CDR1 SGHRS, CDR2 YFSETQ. With 6 bases clipped from V and 7 bases from J, the junction kept 10 bases outside the gene matches.

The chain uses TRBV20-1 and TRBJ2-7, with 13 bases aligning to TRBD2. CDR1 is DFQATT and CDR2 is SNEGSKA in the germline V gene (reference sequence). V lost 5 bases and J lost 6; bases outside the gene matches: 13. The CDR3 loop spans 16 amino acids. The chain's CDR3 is CSAVSGTSGVFREQYF. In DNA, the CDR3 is TGCAGTGCTGTATCCGGGACTAGCGGGGTATTCCGCGAGCAGTACTTC.

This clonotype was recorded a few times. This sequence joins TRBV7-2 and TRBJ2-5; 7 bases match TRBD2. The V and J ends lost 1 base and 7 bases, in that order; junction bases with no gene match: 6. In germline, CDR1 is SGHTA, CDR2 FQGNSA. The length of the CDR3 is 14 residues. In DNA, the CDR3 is TGTGCCAGCAGCTTAGGAGTGCGGGAGTTGACCCAGTACTTC. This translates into CASSLGVRELTQYF.

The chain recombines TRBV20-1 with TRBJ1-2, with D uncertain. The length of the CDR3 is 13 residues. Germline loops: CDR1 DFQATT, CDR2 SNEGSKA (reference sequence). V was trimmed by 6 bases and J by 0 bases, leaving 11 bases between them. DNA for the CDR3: TGCAGTGCCAGGCAGAGAGCTAACTATGGCTACACCTTC. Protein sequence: CSARQRANYGYTF.

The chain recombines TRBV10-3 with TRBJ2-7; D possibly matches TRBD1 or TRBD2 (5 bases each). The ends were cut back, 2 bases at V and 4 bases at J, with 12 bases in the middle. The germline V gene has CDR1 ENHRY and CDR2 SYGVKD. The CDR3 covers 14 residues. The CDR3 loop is CAISERGPTYEQYF. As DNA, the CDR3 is TGTGCCATCAGTGAGCGGGGCCCCACATACGAGCAGTACTTC.

The CDR3 coding sequence is TGTGCCAGCAGTTTCCGTCATGAGCAGTTCTTC. Its protein product is CASSFRHEQFF. The chain has TRBV28 and TRBJ2-1; D gene unclear. The CDR3 has 11 amino acids. Looked up from germline, CDR1 is MDHEN and CDR2 is SYDVKM. Trimming shortened V by 3 bases and J by 8 bases, and 5 bases separated the two germline ends.

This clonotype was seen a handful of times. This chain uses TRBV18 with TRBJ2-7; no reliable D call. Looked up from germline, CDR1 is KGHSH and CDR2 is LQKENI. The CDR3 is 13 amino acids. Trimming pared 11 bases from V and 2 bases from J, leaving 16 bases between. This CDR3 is CASSRSGPYEQYF. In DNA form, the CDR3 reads TGTGCCTCCTCCCGTTCCGGACCCTACGAGCAGTACTTC.

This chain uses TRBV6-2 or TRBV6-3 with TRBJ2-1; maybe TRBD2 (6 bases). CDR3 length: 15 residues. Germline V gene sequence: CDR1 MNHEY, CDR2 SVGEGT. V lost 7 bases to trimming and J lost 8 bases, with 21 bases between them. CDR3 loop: CASIFGGNSLDEQFF. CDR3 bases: TGTGCCAGCATATTTGGCGGGAATTCACTGGATGAGCAGTTCTTC.

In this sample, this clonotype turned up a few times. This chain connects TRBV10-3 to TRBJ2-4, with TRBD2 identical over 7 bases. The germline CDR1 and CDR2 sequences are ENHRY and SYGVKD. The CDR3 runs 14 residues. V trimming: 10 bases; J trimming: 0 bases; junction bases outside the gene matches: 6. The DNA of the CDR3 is TGTGCCACCGGGGGAGGGGTAGCCAAAAACATTCAGTACTTC. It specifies CATGGGVAKNIQYF.

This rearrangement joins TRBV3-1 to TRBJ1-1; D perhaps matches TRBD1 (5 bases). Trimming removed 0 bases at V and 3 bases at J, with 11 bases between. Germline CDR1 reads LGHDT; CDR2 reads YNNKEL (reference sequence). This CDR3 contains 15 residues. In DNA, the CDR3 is TGTGCCAGCAGCCAAGATCCAGGGTGGGACACTGAAGCTTTCTTT. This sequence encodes CASSQDPGWDTEAFF.

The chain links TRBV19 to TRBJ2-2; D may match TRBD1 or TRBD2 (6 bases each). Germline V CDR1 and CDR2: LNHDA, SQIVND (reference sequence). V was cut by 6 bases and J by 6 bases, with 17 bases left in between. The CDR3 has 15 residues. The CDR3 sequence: CASSRMAGEAGELFF. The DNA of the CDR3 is TGTGCCAGTAGCCGAATGGCAGGGGAGGCCGGGGAGCTGTTTTTT.

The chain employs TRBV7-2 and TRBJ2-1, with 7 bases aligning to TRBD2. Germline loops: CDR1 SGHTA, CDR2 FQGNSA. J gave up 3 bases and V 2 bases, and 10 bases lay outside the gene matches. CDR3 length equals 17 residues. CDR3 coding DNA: TGTGCCAGCAGCTTAACAGCTAGCGGTCTATTCTACAATGAGCAGTTCTTC. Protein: CASSLTASGLFYNEQFF.

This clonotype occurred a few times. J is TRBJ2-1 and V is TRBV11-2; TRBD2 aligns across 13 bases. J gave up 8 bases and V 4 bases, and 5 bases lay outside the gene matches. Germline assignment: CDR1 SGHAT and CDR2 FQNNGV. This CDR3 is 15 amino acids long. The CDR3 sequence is CASSSMTSGRYEQFF. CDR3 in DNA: TGTGCCAGCAGCTCGATGACTAGCGGGAGGTATGAGCAGTTCTTC.

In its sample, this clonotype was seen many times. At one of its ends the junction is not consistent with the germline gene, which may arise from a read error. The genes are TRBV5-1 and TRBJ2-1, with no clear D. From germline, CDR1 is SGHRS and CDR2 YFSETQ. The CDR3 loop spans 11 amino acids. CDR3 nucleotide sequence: TGTGCCAGCAGCTTAAACAATGAGCAGTTCTTC. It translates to CASSLNNEQFF. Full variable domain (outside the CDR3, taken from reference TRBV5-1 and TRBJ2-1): KAGVTQTPRYLIKTRGQQVTLSCSPISGHRSVSWYQQTPGQGLQFLFEYFSETQRNKGNFPGRFSGRQFSNSRSEMNVSTLELGDSALYLCASSLNNEQFFGPGTRLTVL.

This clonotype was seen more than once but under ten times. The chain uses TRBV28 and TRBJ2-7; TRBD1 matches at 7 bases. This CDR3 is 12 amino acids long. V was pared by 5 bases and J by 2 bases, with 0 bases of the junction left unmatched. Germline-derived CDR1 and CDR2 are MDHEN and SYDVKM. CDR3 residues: CASSTGAYEQYF. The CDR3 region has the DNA TGTGCCAGCAGTACAGGGGCCTACGAGCAGTACTTC.

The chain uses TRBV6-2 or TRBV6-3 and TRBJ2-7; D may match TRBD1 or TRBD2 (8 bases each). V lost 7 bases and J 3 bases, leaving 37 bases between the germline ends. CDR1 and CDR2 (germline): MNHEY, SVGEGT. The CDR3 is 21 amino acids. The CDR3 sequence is CASKAGQATGTSRRGHYEQYF. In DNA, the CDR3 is TGTGCCAGCAAAGCGGGACAGGCGACCGGGACTAGTAGACGAGGACACTACGAGCAGTACTTC.

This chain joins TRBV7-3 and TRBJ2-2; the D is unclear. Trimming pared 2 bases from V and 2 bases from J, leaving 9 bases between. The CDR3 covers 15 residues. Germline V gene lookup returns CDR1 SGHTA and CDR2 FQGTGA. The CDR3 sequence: CASSLGNTNTGELFF. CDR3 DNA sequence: TGTGCCAGCAGCTTAGGCAACACCAACACCGGGGAGCTGTTTTTT.

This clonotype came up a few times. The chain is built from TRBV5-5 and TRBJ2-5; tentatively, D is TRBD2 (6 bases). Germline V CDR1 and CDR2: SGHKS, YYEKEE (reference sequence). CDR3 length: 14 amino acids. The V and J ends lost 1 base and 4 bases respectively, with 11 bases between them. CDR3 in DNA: TGTGCCAGCAGCTTGTTCCGGGAGCCAGAGACCCAGTACTTC. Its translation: CASSLFREPETQYF.

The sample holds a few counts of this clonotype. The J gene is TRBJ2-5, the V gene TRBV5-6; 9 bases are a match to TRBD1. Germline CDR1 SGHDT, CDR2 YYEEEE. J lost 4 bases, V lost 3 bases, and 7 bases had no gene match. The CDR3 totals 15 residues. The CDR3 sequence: CASSSTGQGRETQYF. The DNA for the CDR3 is TGTGCCAGCAGCTCCACGGGACAGGGTAGAGAGACCCAGTACTTC.